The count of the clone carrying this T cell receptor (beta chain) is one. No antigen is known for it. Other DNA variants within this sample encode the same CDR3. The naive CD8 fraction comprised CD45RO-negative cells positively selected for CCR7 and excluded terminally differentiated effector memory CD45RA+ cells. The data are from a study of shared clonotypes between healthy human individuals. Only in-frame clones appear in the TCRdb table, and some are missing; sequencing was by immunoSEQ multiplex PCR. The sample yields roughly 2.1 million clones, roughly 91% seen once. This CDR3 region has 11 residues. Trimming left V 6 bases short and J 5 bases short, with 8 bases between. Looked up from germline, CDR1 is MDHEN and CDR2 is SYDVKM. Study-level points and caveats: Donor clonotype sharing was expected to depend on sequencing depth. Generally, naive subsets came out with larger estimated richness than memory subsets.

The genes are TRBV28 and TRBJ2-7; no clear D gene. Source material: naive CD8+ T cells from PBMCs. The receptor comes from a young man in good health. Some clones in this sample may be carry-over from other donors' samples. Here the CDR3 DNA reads TGTGCCAGCAGCCTCCTGGACGAGCAGTACTTC. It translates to CASSLLDEQYF. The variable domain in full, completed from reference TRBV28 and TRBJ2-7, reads DVKVTQSSRYLVKRTGEKVFLECVQDMDHENMFWYRQDPGLGLRLIYFSYDVKMKEKGDIPEGYSVSREKKERFSLILESASTNQTSMYLCASSLLDEQYFGPGTRLTVT.